The clone carrying this T cell receptor beta chain was observed a handful of times. Its antigen is still unknown. This specimen belongs to a study of cytomegalovirus exposure and HLA in healthy donors. Whole-study findings and limits: It was only CMV serostatus that was available as immune exposure information. Productive status was seen about 87% or about 30% of the time for most TCR beta V segments in an earlier analysis. For presence/absence analyses, sequencing depth was assumed to be roughly uniform across donors.

V shed 5 bases, J shed 5 bases, and the junction held 6 bases outside the gene matches. The V gene's germline CDR1 is SGHTA and CDR2 FQGNSA. The CDR3 sequence is 14 residues long. It was with 60 Vbeta and 13 Jbeta primers that the PCR ran. The assay was immunoSEQ multiplex PCR, and TCRdb's table has in-frame clones only and misses some. This table has approximately 90,000 clones, around 8% appearing once. Sample: PBMCs. This chain connects TRBV7-2 to TRBJ2-7; 10 bases map to TRBD2. This TCR was recovered from a man in his forties or fifties in good health and CMV-seronegative. The CDR3 loop is CASSRAGGPDEQYF. The CDR3, as DNA: TGTGCCAGCAGCAGAGCGGGGGGGCCCGACGAGCAGTACTTC.